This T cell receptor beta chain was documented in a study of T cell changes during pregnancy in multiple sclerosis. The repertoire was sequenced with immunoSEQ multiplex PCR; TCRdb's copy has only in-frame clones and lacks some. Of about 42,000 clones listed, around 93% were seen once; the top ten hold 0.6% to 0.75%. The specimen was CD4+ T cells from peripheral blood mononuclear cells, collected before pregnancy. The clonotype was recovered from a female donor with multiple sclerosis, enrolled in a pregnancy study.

The CDR3, as DNA: TGTGCCAGCAGTCCGACAGGGGTGTACTATGGCTACACCTTC. Protein sequence: CASSPTGVYYGYTF. V and J are TRBV5-6 and TRBJ1-2; 8 positions match TRBD1. The CDR3 is made up of 14 amino acids. V shed 5 bases, J shed 3 bases, and the junction held 6 bases outside the gene matches. From germline, CDR1 is SGHDT and CDR2 YYEEEE.